This TCR beta chain was sequenced in a study of blood T cell repertoires in COVID-19. TCRdb keeps only in-frame clones here, not all; method: immunoSEQ multiplex PCR. The sample gives a few hundred thousand clones, about 70% of which show up once; 2.5% to 4% is in the top ten. The source is a woman older than 75 with acute or convalescent COVID-19. Sequenced input: peripheral blood.

For the CDR3, the DNA is TGTGCCAGCAGCTTTAGGGGACTAGCTATGTACGAGCAGTACTTC. Its protein is CASSFRGLAMYEQYF. This chain uses TRBV7-2 with TRBJ2-7; 9 nucleotides match TRBD2. Germline V lookup: CDR1 SGHTA, CDR2 FQGNSA. The CDR3 covers 15 residues. Losses at the gene ends were 3 bases for V and 4 bases for J; bases not matched to a gene: 7.